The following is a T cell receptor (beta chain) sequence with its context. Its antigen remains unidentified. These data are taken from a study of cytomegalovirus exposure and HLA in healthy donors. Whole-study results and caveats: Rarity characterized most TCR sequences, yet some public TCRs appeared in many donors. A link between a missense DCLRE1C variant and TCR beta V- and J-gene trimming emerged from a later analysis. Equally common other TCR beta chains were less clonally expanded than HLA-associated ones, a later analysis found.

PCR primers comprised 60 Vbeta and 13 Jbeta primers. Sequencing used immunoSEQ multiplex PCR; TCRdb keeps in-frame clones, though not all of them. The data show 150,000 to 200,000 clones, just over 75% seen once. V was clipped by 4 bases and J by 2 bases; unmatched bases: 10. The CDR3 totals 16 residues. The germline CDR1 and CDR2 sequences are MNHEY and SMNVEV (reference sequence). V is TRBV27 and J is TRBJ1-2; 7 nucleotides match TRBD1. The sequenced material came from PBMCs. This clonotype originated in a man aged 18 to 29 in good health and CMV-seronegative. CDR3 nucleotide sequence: TGTGCCAGCAGTTCACTACAGGGGATGGGGAACTATGGCTACACCTTC. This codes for CASSSLQGMGNYGYTF.